These 9 T cell receptor beta chains originate from one sample sequenced in a study of CD8 T cells in ankylosing spondylitis (dated by TCRdb to 2016 to 2017). Library preparation was by 5' RACE. The listed sequencing device is Illumina HiSeq 2500. In TCRdb, the public reads were trimmed at Q25 with fastp and aligned with MiXCR, with productive beta chains retained. Rows with one shared CDR3 protein collapse into an entry with the most common genes and DNA. A total of around 250,000 distinct CDR3 sequences appear in this sample, around 10% of them only once. 6% to 7.5% of the sample lies in the top ten. Material for sequencing was blood, either unsorted or a sorted T cell fraction (not recorded which). The source of these receptors is a male donor with ankylosing spondylitis or in good health (not recorded which).

This clonotype was counted only a few times. This rearrangement joins TRBV13 to TRBJ2-3; D remains ambiguous. The CDR3 consists of 12 residues. The germline V and J ends were trimmed by 2 bases and 9 bases, with 9 bases remaining between them. In germline, CDR1 is PRHDT, CDR2 FYEKMQ (reference sequence). The CDR3 nucleotides read TGTGCCAGCAGCTTAACCCGACGGACGCAGTATTTT. This gives the protein CASSLTRRTQYF.

The sample holds many counts of this clonotype. The chain has TRBV20-1 and TRBJ2-1; 8 bases fit TRBD2. There are 13 residues in the CDR3. Germline V gene lookup returns CDR1 DFQATT and CDR2 SNEGSKA (reference sequence). With V trimmed by 6 bases and J by 0 bases, 1 base remained unmatched. The CDR3 protein is CSARGDSYNEQFF. The DNA of the CDR3 is TGCAGTGCGCGGGGGGACTCCTACAATGAGCAGTTCTTC.

This clonotype was recorded a few times. The rearrangement uses TRBV12-3 or TRBV12-4 and TRBJ1-3, with a possible D match to TRBD1 (5 bases). The CDR3 has 17 amino acids. V was trimmed by 1 base and J by 0 bases, leaving 13 bases between them. The CDR3 DNA is TGTGCCAGCAGTTTAGGTGACAGAACAAGCTCTGGAAACACCATATATTTT. Its translation is CASSLGDRTSSGNTIYF.

This clonotype has only a few counts. CDR3 sequence reads: CASARDNNGETQYF. CDR3 coding DNA: TGCGCCAGCGCGCGAGACAACAACGGGGAGACCCAGTACTTC. This chain uses TRBV5-1 with TRBJ2-5; no clear D. CDR1 is SGHRS, CDR2 YFSETQ, per germline. Trimming left V 7 bases short and J 5 bases short, with 18 bases between. The CDR3 extends over 14 amino acids.

The CDR3 protein is CAISEPRPTGRINQPQHF. The CDR3 DNA sequence: TGTGCCATCAGTGAGCCGCGACCAACGGGACGGATCAATCAGCCCCAGCATTTT. The chain joins TRBV10-3 to TRBJ1-5; a weak D match, TRBD1 (5 bases). V lost 2 bases and J lost 3, with 20 bases in between. Per germline, CDR1 ENHRY and CDR2 SYGVKD. CDR3 length equals 18 residues.

This clonotype showed up just a few times. The rearrangement links TRBV29-1 to TRBJ2-3; 9 bases fit TRBD2. This CDR3 is 14 amino acids long. In germline, CDR1 is SQVTM, CDR2 ANQGSEA. V dropped 6 bases and J dropped 7; count of bases not matched to a gene: 11. The CDR3 nucleotides read TGCAGCGTCCCGGAGGAGCGGGGGGCCAATACGCAGTATTTT. It codes for CSVPEERGANTQYF.

This clonotype was picked up many times. The chain links TRBV5-6 to TRBJ2-7, with 9 bases matching TRBD2. V was clipped by 3 bases and J by 12 bases; unmatched bases: 13. Germline V gene data show CDR1 as SGHDT and CDR2 as YYEEEE. The CDR3 has 14 amino acids. CDR3 region: CASSSVGFSGGWYF. CDR3 in DNA: TGTGCCAGCAGCTCGGTAGGGTTTAGCGGGGGATGGTACTTC.

The CDR3 bases are TGTGCCAGCAGCTTAGCTGGACAGGGGAGTACAGATACGCAGTATTTT. Its protein product is CASSLAGQGSTDTQYF. This chain uses TRBV7-9 with TRBJ2-3, with 9 bases identical to TRBD1. V shed 0 bases and J 3 bases; nucleotides not matched to a gene: 4. This CDR3 comprises 16 residues. Germline CDR1 SEHNR, CDR2 FQNEAQ (reference sequence).

A word on this clonotype: A much larger clone lies one base from this, so it may be a read error. V and J are TRBV5-1 and TRBJ2-5; 8 bases agree with TRBD1. Germline V CDR1 and CDR2: SGHRS, YFSETQ. The CDR3 consists of 16 residues. V shed 1 base and J 3 bases; nucleotides not matched to a gene: 8. This CDR3 reads CASSLRSGQGEETQYF. The CDR3, as DNA: TGCGCCAGCAGCTTGCGGTCCGGACAGGGTGAAGAGACCCAGTACTTC.